One and the same sample provided the 9 T cell receptor beta chains below, sequenced in a study of shared T cell receptors in the human thymus. Method: immunoSEQ multiplex PCR; TCRdb's copy keeps in-frame clones and lacks some. In the table there are some 720,000 clones, roughly 88% of which are singletons. These data also formed part of another study, on human thymus T cells.

The sequenced material came from thymocytes. The receptor set was obtained from a boy younger than two with a congenital heart defect.

On this clone itself: Additional DNA sequences in this sample encode the identical CDR3. This chain connects TRBV9 to TRBJ2-7, with a tentative D call TRBD1 (6 bases). The germline CDR1 and CDR2 sequences are SGDLS and YYNGEE. CDR3 length: 15 residues. Trimming cost V 0 bases and J 0 bases, with 10 bases left between them. The chain's CDR3 is CASSVGTGPSYEQYF. CDR3 nucleotides: TGTGCCAGCAGCGTAGGTACAGGGCCCTCCTACGAGCAGTACTTC.

V is TRBV10-3 and J is TRBJ2-7; D is perhaps TRBD1 (5 bases). The V gene's germline CDR1 is ENHRY and CDR2 SYGVKD. V gave up 4 bases and J gave up 2 bases, with 12 bases separating them. This CDR3 is built from 14 residues. The CDR3 is CAISAPDRAYEQYF. DNA of the CDR3: TGTGCCATCAGTGCGCCCGACAGAGCCTACGAGCAGTACTTC.

The rearrangement uses TRBV4-2 and TRBJ2-3, with 11 bases that match TRBD2. Per the germline V gene, CDR1 is LGHNA and CDR2 is YNFKEQ. Trimming at V came to 5 bases and at J to 7 bases, leaving 11 bases not matched to a gene. This CDR3 contains 16 residues. The CDR3 region is CASSGLTSGILNTQYF. CDR3 nucleotide sequence: TGTGCCAGCAGCGGACTGACTAGCGGGATCCTGAATACGCAGTATTTT.

The genes are TRBV12-5 and TRBJ1-5; D may be TRBD1 (5 bases). The CDR3 consists of 18 residues. The germline V gene encodes CDR1 LGHNT and CDR2 FRNRAP. V lost 5 bases and J 3 bases, leaving 23 bases between the germline ends. The CDR3 nucleotides are TGTGCTAGTGGTCTCCCCGGGTTGGGGCCCTCCTTCAATCAGCCCCAGCATTTT. Translation gives CASGLPGLGPSFNQPQHF.

The chain uses TRBV6-5 and TRBJ2-1, with D tentatively TRBD2 (6 bases). Between the trimmed V and J ends, which lost 2 bases and 5 bases, there was a span of 16 bases. Looked up from germline, CDR1 is MNHEY and CDR2 is SVGAGI. The CDR3 has 16 residues. CDR3 DNA sequence: TGTGCCAGCAGTTACCGTTCGGCTAGCGAGAACAATGAGCAGTTCTTC. Amino acid sequence: CASSYRSASENNEQFF.

The CDR3 region has the DNA TGTGCCAGCAGTTCGCTCGGGACAGTCATGAACACTGAAGCTTTCTTT. Its protein is CASSSLGTVMNTEAFF. V usage is TRBV27 and J usage is TRBJ1-1; 7 nucleotides match TRBD1. This CDR3 contains 16 residues. J was trimmed by 0 bases and V by 4 bases; bases with no gene match: 8. CDR1 and CDR2 (germline): MNHEY, SMNVEV (reference sequence).

The J gene is TRBJ1-2, the V gene TRBV28, with 7 bases identical to TRBD1. This CDR3 is built from 16 residues. Germline CDR1 reads MDHEN; CDR2 reads SYDVKM. V shed 5 bases, J shed 0 bases, and the junction held 9 bases outside the gene matches. This CDR3 reads CASSDPGTEANYGYTF. The CDR3 DNA reads TGTGCCAGCAGTGACCCTGGGACAGAAGCTAACTATGGCTACACCTTC.

The V call is TRBV10-3, the J call TRBJ2-2, with 9 nucleotides matching TRBD2. This CDR3 has 15 amino acids. The germline V gene encodes CDR1 ENHRY and CDR2 SYGVKD. The V and J ends lost 6 bases and 0 bases, in that order; junction bases with no gene match: 2. The CDR3 bases are TGTGCCATCAGCACTAGCGGGCCGAACACCGGGGAGCTGTTTTTT. As protein: CAISTSGPNTGELFF.

The chain links TRBV11-1 to TRBJ2-7; 7 positions match TRBD1. Germline loops: CDR1 SGHAT, CDR2 FQDESV (reference sequence). This CDR3 has 16 residues. V gave up 5 bases and J gave up 2 bases; unmatched junction bases: 12. The CDR3 spells CASSNPPGTAPYEQYF. As DNA, the CDR3 is TGTGCCAGCAGCAACCCCCCCGGGACAGCTCCCTACGAGCAGTACTTC.